Below, one T cell receptor beta chain is given with its context. Under the authors' procedure: Estimates of nucleated cell counts were drawn from the amplification of reference gene primers. The method was immunoSEQ multiplex PCR; TCRdb's version includes in-frame clones alone and lacks a portion of them. That table supplies the V and J calls and clone size; D and trimming were determined from the DNA. The sample lists 490,000 or so clones, approximately 87% occurring once. CDR3 size: 13 residues. Trimming cost V 6 bases and J 4 bases, with 12 bases left between them. CDR1 and CDR2 (germline): LNHDA, SQIVND (reference sequence). Participant age was about 18 to 95 years, and participants resided in fewer than 30 US areas. The sample originates from a study of blood T cell repertoires in COVID-19.

The V and J genes are TRBV19 and TRBJ1-1; D is uncertain. The material sequenced was PBMCs or T cells enriched from blood (not recorded which). The receptor's source is a woman between 40 and 50 years old who had recovered from COVID-19. The CDR3 nucleotides read TGTGCCAGTAGCCAAGGCAGGTTCACTGAAGCTTTCTTT. Protein product: CASSQGRFTEAFF.